Included here is one T cell receptor (beta chain) sequence, with context. Looked up from germline, CDR1 is MGHDK and CDR2 is SYGVNS. Trimming removed 2 bases from V and 3 bases from J, with 5 bases in between. This CDR3 contains 13 residues. Generated by immunoSEQ multiplex PCR, the TCRdb table keeps only in-frame clones and is missing some. The sample holds 65,000 or so clones; roughly 85% are singletons and the top ten take 2.8%. The record originates from a study of OX40 agonist ivuxolimab in advanced cancers. The source was CD4+ or CD8+ T cells sorted from blood, collected in a trial of the OX40 agonist ivuxolimab. The V and J genes are TRBV25-1 and TRBJ2-1; D is undetermined. The TCR sequence derives from an adult with an advanced solid tumor such as melanoma, head and neck, liver or kidney cancer. For the CDR3, the DNA is TGTGCCAGCAGTGAAAACGACTACAATGAGCAGTTCTTC. Translating gives CASSENDYNEQFF.